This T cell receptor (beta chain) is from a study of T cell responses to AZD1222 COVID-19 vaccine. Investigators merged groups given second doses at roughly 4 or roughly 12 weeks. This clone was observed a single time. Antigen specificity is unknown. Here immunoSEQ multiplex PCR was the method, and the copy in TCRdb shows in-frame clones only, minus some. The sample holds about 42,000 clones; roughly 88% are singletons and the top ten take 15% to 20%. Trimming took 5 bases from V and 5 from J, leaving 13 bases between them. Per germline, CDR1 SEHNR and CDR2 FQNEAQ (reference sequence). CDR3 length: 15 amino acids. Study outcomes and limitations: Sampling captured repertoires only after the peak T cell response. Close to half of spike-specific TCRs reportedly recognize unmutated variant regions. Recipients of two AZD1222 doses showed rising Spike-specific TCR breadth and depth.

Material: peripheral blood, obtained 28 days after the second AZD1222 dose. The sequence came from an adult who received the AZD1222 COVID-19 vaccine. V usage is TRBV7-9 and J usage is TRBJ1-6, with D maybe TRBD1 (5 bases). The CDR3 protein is CASSPTGINNSPLHF. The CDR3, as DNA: TGTGCCAGCAGCCCCACAGGAATCAATAATTCACCCCTCCACTTT.